This T cell receptor beta chain was recorded in a study of T-cell reconstitution after alpha-beta-depleted transplantation in children (dated by TCRdb to 2015 to 2016). Concerning the study at large: The study quantitatively tracked T-cell immune reconstitution after TCRalphabeta/CD19-depleted allogeneic hematopoietic cell transplantation in children using TCR repertoire profiling. Beyond this particular receptor, the publication reports: Over the following months the frequencies of hyperexpanded clones went down, and after one year T-cell counts and TCRbeta diversity were mostly credited to newly produced T cells. In some patients, the high TCRbeta diversity seen at day 60 was put down to recipient T cells and intrathymic progenitors that had survived conditioning. Apparently early alphabetaT-cell count recovery about two months after transplant reportedly relied on only several hundred rapidly expanded clones derived from non-depleted graft cells.

Many counts were recorded for this clonotype. It lacks a known antigen. The input lacks base qualities; no much larger clone sits a single base away. Looking up the germline V gene (reference sequence) yields CDR1 LGHDT and CDR2 YNNKEL. V is reduced by 0 bases and J by 1 base, leaving a spacing of 6 bases between them. There are 14 amino acids in the CDR3, from cysteine to phenylalanine inclusive. The retained sequence is limited to the CDR3, 42 bases, with the frame set at the first base. In the paper's terms, the treatment or condition label means: allogeneic hematopoietic cell transplantation with graft depleted of TCRalphabeta T cells and CD19 B cells. TCRalphabeta/CD19-depleted allogeneic hematopoietic cell grafts were given to the transplant recipients, all of whom were children. Preparation of the library involved PCR. Sequenced using an Illumina HiSeq 2500. To normalize quantification of the TCRbeta repertoire, the TCR libraries were built with molecular barcoding that relied on unique molecular identifiers. TCRdb reran the public reads through fastp at Q25 and MiXCR, keeping productive beta chains. One record per CDR3 amino acid sequence lists the most common genes and DNA. This sample lists around 450,000 distinct CDR3 sequences; approximately 10% were detected once. The leading ten clones occupy about 2.1% of the sample.

The specimen was PBMCs, collected before TCRalphabeta/CD19-depleted stem cell transplant. The rearranged segments are TRBV3-1 and TRBJ1-1, and perhaps TRBD1 as D gene, on 5 matching bases. The receptor's source is a child aged 2 to 9 with inherited bone marrow failure, due to receive a stem cell transplant. The nucleotide sequence is given as TGTGCCAGCAGCCAAGAGGGGCCGAACACTGAAGCTTTCTTT. Translated, it reads CASSQEGPNTEAFF.